The 8 T cell receptor beta chains presented below share a single source sample, sequenced in a study of cytomegalovirus exposure and HLA in healthy donors. The PCR used 60 Vbeta and 13 Jbeta primers. Sequencing used immunoSEQ multiplex PCR; TCRdb keeps in-frame clones, though not all of them. In the table there are some 190,000 clones, nearly 80% of which are singletons. Input material: PBMCs. These receptors were collected from a female donor in good health and CMV-seronegative.

The V call is TRBV9, the J call TRBJ1-6; maybe TRBD1 (6 bases). CDR3 length: 15 residues. Germline CDR1 reads SGDLS; CDR2 reads YYNGEE. V was pared by 0 bases and J by 5 bases, with 9 bases between. The CDR3 nucleotides read TGTGCCAGCAGCGTAGGAAACAGGGATAATTCACCCCTCCACTTT. Translating gives CASSVGNRDNSPLHF.

The CDR3 sequence: CSARYREEQYF. CDR3 nucleotides: TGCAGTGCTAGGTATAGGGAGGAGCAGTACTTC. This rearrangement joins TRBV20-1 to TRBJ2-7; a possible D gene is TRBD2 (5 bases). The V end lost 3 bases, the J end lost 7 bases, and 10 bases lay between the germline ends. This CDR3 spans 11 amino acids. From germline, CDR1 is DFQATT and CDR2 SNEGSKA (reference sequence).

This clone was observed a few times. The rearrangement joins TRBV7-8 to TRBJ2-5, with D possibly TRBD1 on 5 matching bases. Germline loops: CDR1 SGHVS, CDR2 FQNEAQ. The CDR3 sequence is 13 residues long. The V and J ends lost 5 bases and 2 bases respectively, with 9 bases between them. DNA of the CDR3: TGTGCCAGCAGCCCACAGGCGCAAGAGACCCAGTACTTC. This translates into CASSPQAQETQYF.

The V call is TRBV25-1, the J call TRBJ2-3; perhaps TRBD1 as D (6 bases). CDR1 and CDR2 (germline): MGHDK, SYGVNS. The CDR3 loop spans 13 amino acids. The ends were cut back, 7 bases at V and 3 bases at J, with 11 bases in the middle. CDR3 region: CASKGTWTDTQYF. The CDR3 bases are TGTGCCAGCAAAGGGACATGGACAGATACGCAGTATTTT.

A few counts support this clone. The CDR3 DNA reads as TGTGCCAGCAGTTGGGGAGTGAACACTGAAGCTTTCTTT. It translates to CASSWGVNTEAFF. The chain is built from TRBV27 and TRBJ1-1; no clear D. Trimming removed 4 bases from V and 0 bases from J, with 6 bases in between. The CDR3 length is 13 residues. Germline V gene data show CDR1 as MNHEY and CDR2 as SMNVEV (reference sequence).

As concerns this clone: In the same sample, other DNA sequences code for this CDR3. This chain uses TRBV7-3 with TRBJ2-5; TRBD2 might be the D (5 bases). V gave up 0 bases and J gave up 1 base, with 9 bases separating them. CDR3 length equals 15 residues. Germline CDR1 and CDR2: SGHTA and FQGTGA. The CDR3 sequence: CASSLTSGIQETQYF. The DNA for the CDR3 is TGTGCCAGCAGCTTAACGTCGGGAATCCAAGAGACCCAGTACTTC.

With respect to this clone: Different DNA sequences within this sample yield the same CDR3. The rearrangement uses TRBV10-3 and TRBJ2-3; TRBD1 aligns across 8 bases. Per the germline V gene, CDR1 is ENHRY and CDR2 is SYGVKD. The J segment lost 1 base and the V segment lost 3 bases, leaving 6 bases of the junction unmatched. The CDR3 has 16 residues. CDR3 DNA sequence: TGTGCCATCAGTGACGGACAGGGCCGGGGCACAGATACGCAGTATTTT. It codes for CAISDGQGRGTDTQYF.

The chain couples TRBV27 to TRBJ2-1, with 10 bases fitting TRBD2. The CDR3 loop spans 13 amino acids. CDR1 MNHEY and CDR2 SMNVEV come from the germline V gene (reference sequence). V shed 3 bases and J 13 bases; nucleotides not matched to a gene: 6. CDR3 protein: CASSFVLAGDQFF. The CDR3 coding sequence is TGTGCCAGCAGTTTCGTGCTAGCGGGAGATCAGTTCTTC.